This T cell receptor beta chain is drawn from a study of CD8 T cells in Susac syndrome. Findings and limits, study-wide: As acknowledged by the study, its TCR sequencing and HLA analysis included a relatively small number of individuals.

Sequencing targeted TCR beta in T cells from blood (CD8+ and CD4+). The CDR3 has 15 amino acids. V was trimmed by 5 bases and J by 0 bases, leaving 12 bases between them. The germline CDR1 and CDR2 sequences are SGDLS and YYNGEE. The RNA, roughly 0.5 to 1 ug, was put through reverse transcription using random hexamers. Amplification of TCR beta CDR3 used immunoSEQ multiplex PCR across 54 Vbeta and 13 Jbeta. TCRdb itself ran the immunoSEQ multiplex PCR reads through MiXCR, one entry per CDR3 protein. This table holds more than 100,000 distinct CDR3 sequences, roughly 80% found once. As to this clonotype: Its target is not known.

The receptor was derived from a human donor with multiple sclerosis. Specimen: CD8+ T cells from PBMCs. V is TRBV9 and J is TRBJ2-1; D uncertain. In DNA, the CDR3 is TGTGCCAGCAGTTTTGGTCCAAGCTCCTACAATGAGCAGTTCTTC. Amino acid sequence: CASSFGPSSYNEQFF. The complete variable domain, with remaining parts taken from reference TRBV9 and TRBJ2-1, reads DSGVTQTPKHLITATGQRVTLRCSPRSGDLSVYWYQQSLDQGLQFLIQYYNGEERAKGNILERFSAQQFPDLHSELNLSSLELGDSALYFCASSFGPSSYNEQFFGPGTRLTVL.